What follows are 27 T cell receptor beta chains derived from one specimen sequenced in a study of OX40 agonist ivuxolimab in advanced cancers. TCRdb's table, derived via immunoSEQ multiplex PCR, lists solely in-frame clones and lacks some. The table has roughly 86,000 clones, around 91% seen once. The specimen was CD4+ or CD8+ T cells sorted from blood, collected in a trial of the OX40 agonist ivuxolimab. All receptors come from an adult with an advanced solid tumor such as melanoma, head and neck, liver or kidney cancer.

CDR3 protein: CASSILSGAGLGEQFF. CDR3 DNA: TGTGCCAGTAGTATATTAAGCGGGGCGGGTCTGGGAGAGCAGTTCTTC. J is TRBJ2-1 and V is TRBV19; TRBD2 matches at 7 bases. Germline V CDR1 and CDR2: LNHDA, SQIVND (reference sequence). The CDR3 length is 16 residues. Trimming cost V 2 bases and J 10 bases; bases outside gene matches: 14.

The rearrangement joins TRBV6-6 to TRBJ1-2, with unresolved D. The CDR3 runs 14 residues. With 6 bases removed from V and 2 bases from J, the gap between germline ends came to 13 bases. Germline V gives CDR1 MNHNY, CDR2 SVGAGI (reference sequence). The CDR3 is CASRPDRENYGYTF. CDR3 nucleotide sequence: TGTGCCAGCAGACCGGATAGGGAAAACTATGGCTACACCTTC.

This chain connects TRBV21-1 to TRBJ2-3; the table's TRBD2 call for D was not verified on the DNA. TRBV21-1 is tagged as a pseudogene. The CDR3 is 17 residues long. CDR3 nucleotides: TGTGCCAGCAGCAAAGAAGGTGGACTCCCGGGGACAGATACGCAGTATTTT. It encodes CASSKEGGLPGTDTQYF.

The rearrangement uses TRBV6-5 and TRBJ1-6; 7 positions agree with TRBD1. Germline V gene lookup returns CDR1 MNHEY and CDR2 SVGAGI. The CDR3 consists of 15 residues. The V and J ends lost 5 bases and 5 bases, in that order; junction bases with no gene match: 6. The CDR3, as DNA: TGTGCCAGCAGTCAACAGGGGAGGGATAATTCACCCCTCCACTTT. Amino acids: CASSQQGRDNSPLHF.

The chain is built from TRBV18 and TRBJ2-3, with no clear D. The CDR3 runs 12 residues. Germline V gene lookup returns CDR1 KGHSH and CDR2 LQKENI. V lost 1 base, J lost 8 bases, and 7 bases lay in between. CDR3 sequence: CASSPLVSTQYF. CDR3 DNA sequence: TGTGCCAGCTCACCACTAGTTTCTACGCAGTATTTT.

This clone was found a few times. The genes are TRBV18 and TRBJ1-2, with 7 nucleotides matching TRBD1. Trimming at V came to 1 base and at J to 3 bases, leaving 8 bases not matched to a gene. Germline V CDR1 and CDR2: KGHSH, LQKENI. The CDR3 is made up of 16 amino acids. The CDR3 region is CASSPLGGGNDYGYTF. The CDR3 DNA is TGTGCCAGCTCACCACTGGGAGGGGGCAATGACTATGGCTACACCTTC.

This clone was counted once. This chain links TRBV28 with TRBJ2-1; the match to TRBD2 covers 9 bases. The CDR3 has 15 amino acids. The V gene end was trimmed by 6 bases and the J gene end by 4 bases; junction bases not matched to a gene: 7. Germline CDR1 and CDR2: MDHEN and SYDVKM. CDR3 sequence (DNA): TGTGCCAGCAGGCCCCCCCTAGCGGGATACAATGAGCAGTTCTTC. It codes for CASRPPLAGYNEQFF.

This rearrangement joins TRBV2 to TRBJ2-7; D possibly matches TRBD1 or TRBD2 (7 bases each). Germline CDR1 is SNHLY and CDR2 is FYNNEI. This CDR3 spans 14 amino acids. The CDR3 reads CATGRDRSSYEQYF. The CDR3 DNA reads TGTGCTACAGGGAGGGACAGAAGCTCCTACGAGCAGTACTTC. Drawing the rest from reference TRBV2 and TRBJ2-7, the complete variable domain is EPEVTQTPSHQVTQMGQEVILRCVPISNHLYFYWYRQILGQKVEFLVSFYNNEISEKSEIFDDQFSVERPDGSNFTLKIRSTKLEDSAMYFCATGRDRSSYEQYFGPGTRLTVT.

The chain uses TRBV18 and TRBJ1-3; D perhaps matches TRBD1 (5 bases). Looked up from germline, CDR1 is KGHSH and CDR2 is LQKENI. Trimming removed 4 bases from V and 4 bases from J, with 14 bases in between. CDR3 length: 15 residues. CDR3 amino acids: CASSRQGVPGNTIYF. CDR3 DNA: TGTGCCAGCTCACGGCAGGGAGTTCCCGGAAACACCATATATTTT.

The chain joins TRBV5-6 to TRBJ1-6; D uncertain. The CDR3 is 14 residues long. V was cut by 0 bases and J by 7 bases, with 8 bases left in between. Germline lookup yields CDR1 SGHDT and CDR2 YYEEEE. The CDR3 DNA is TGTGCCAGCAGCTTGGGATTGACCAATTCACCCCTCCACTTT. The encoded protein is CASSLGLTNSPLHF.

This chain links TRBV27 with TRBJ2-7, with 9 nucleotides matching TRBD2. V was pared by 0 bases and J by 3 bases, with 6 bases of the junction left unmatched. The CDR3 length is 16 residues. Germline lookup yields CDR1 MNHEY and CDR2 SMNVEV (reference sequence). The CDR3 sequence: CASSLSASGISYEQYF. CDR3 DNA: TGTGCCAGCAGTTTATCAGCTAGCGGGATTAGCTACGAGCAGTACTTC.

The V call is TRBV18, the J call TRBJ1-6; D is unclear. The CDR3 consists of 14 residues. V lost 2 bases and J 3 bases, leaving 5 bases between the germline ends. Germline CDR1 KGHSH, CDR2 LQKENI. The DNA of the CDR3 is TGTGCCAGCTCACCAGAGAACTATAATTCACCCCTCCACTTT. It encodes CASSPENYNSPLHF.

The CDR3 region is CASSPPFRTGEQPQHF. The CDR3 nucleotides read TGTGCCAGCTCACCGCCTTTTAGGACAGGGGAACAGCCCCAGCATTTT. This chain connects TRBV18 to TRBJ1-5; 9 bases align to TRBD1. Germline CDR1 KGHSH, CDR2 LQKENI. CDR3 length equals 16 residues. Trimming removed 3 bases from V and 7 bases from J; junction bases left unmatched: 10.

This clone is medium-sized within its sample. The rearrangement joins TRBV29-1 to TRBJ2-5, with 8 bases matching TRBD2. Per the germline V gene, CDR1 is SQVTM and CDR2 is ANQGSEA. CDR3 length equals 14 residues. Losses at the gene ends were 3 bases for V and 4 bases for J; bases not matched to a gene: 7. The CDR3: CSVDKRERGETQYF. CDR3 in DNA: TGCAGCGTTGATAAGCGGGAGCGTGGAGAGACCCAGTACTTC.

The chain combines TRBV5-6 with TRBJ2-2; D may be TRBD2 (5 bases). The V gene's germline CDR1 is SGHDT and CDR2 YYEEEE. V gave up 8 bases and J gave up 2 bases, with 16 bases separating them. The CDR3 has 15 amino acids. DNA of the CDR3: TGTGCCAGTATGGTTGAGGCGGGCAACACCGGGGAGCTGTTTTTT. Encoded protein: CASMVEAGNTGELFF.

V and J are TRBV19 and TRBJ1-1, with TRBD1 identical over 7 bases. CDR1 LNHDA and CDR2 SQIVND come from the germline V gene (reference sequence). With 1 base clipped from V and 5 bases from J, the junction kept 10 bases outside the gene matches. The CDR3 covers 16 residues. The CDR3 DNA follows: TGTGCCAGTAGTATAGGGGCAACAGGCAGGGGGACTGAAGCTTTCTTT. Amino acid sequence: CASSIGATGRGTEAFF.

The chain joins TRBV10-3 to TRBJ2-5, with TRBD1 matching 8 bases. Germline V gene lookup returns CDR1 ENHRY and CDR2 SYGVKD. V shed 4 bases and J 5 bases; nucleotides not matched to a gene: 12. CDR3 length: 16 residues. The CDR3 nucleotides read TGTGCCATCAGTGGAAGCCTCCAGGGGGCGGGGGAGACCCAGTACTTC. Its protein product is CAISGSLQGAGETQYF.

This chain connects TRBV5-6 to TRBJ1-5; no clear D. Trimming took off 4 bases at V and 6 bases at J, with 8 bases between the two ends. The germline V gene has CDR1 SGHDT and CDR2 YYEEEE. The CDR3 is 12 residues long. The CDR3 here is CASSTASQPQHF. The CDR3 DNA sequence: TGTGCCAGCAGCACCGCCAGTCAGCCCCAGCATTTT.

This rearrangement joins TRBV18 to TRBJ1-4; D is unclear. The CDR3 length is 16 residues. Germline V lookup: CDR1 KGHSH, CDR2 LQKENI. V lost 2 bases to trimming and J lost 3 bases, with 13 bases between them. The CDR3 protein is CASSPRTPTSNEKLFF. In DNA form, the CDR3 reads TGTGCCAGCTCACCAAGGACCCCAACCTCTAATGAAAAACTGTTTTTT.

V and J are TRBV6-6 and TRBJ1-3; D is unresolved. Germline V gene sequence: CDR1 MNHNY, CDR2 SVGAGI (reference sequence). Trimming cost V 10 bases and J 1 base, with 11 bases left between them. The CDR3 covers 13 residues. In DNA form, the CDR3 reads TGTGCCATCCGAGTGGCATCTGGAAACACCATATATTTT. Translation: CAIRVASGNTIYF.

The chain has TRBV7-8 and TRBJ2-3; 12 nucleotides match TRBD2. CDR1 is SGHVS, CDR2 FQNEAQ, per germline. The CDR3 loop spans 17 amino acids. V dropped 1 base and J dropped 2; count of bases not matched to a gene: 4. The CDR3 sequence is CASSLGRTSGATDTQYF. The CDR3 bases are TGTGCCAGCAGCTTAGGCCGGACTAGCGGGGCCACAGATACGCAGTATTTT.

CDR3: CASSFTATGGTEAFF. The CDR3 region has the DNA TGTGCCAGCAGTTTCACCGCGACAGGCGGGACTGAAGCTTTCTTT. The V call is TRBV6-5, the J call TRBJ1-1, with D possibly TRBD1 on 6 matching bases. V was shortened by 4 bases and J by 5 bases, with 17 bases between the two germline ends. The germline V gene encodes CDR1 MNHEY and CDR2 SVGAGI. The CDR3 extends over 15 amino acids.

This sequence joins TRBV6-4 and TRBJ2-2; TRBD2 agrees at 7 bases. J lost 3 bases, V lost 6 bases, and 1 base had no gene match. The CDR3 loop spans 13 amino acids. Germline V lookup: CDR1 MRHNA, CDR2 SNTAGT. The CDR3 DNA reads TGTGCCAGCAGCCGGGAGGACACCGGGGAGCTGTTTTTT. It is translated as CASSREDTGELFF.

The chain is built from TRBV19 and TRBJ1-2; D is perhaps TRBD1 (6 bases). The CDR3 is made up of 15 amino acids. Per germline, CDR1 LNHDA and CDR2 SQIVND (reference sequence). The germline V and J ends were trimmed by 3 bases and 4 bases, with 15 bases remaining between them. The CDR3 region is CASSIVPGQLYGYTF. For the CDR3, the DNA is TGTGCCAGTAGTATTGTACCGGGACAACTCTATGGCTACACCTTC.

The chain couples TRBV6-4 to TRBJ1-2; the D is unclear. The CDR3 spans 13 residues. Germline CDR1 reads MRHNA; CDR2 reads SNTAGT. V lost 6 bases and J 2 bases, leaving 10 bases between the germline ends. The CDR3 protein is CASSPDRNYGYTF. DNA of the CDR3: TGTGCCAGCAGCCCGGACCGCAACTATGGCTACACCTTC.

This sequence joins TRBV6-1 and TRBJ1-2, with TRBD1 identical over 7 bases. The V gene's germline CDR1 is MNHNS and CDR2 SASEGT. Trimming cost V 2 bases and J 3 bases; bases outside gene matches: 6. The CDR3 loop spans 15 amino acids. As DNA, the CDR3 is TGTGCCAGCAGTGAACAGGGGGGAAGGGACTATGGCTACACCTTC. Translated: CASSEQGGRDYGYTF.

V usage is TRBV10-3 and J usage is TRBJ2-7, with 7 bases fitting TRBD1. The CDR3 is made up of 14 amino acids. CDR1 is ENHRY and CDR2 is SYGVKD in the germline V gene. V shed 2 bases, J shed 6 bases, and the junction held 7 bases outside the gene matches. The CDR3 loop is CAISEVRQGSEQYF. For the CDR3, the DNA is TGTGCCATCAGTGAGGTCAGACAGGGAAGCGAGCAGTACTTC.